The TCR beta chain under discussion was sequenced for a study of T cells after yellow fever vaccination. The CDR3 is 15 amino acids. The J segment lost 3 bases and the V segment lost 3 bases, leaving 8 bases of the junction unmatched. Germline CDR1 reads SGHKS; CDR2 reads YYEKEE (reference sequence). One entry per CDR3 protein, called by TCRdb with MiXCR from the 5' RACE reads. The table lists 280,000 or so distinct CDR3 sequences, 8.7% of them singletons. The chain carries TRBV5-5 and TRBJ2-5; 7 nucleotides line up with TRBD2. The source was CD4+ T cells sorted from PBMCs, collected 5 days after the yellow fever booster vaccination. This receptor was identified in a man aged 18-30 years who received the YFV17D yellow fever vaccine. As DNA, the CDR3 is TGTGCCAGCAGCTCGTGGGGGGGTGCCAAAGAGACCCAGTACTTC. Protein product: CASSSWGGAKETQYF.